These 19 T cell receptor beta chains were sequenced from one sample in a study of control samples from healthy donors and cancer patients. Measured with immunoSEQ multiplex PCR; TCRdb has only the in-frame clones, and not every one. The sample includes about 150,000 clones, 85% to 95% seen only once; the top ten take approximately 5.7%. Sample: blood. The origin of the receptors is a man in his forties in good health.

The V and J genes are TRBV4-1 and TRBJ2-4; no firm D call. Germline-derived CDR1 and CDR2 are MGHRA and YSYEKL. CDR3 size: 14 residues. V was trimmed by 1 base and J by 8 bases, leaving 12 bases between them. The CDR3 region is CASSQAGVADIQYF. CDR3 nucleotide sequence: TGCGCCAGCAGCCAAGCAGGAGTTGCGGACATTCAGTACTTC.

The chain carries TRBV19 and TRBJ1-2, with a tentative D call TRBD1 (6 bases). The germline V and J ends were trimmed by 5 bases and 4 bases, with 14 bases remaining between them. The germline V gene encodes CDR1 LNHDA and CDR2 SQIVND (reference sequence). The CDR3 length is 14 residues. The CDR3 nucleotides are TGTGCCAGTAGTCTCTCAGGGGACGGCTATGGCTACACCTTC. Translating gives CASSLSGDGYGYTF.

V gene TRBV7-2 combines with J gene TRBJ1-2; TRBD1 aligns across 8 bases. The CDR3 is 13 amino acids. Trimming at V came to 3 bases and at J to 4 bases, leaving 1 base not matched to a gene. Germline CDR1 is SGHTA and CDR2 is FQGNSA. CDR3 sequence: CASSFQGAYGYTF. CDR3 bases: TGTGCCAGCAGCTTTCAGGGGGCCTATGGCTACACCTTC. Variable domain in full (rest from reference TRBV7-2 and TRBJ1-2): GAGVSQSPSNKVTEKGKDVELRCDPISGHTALYWYRQSLGQGLEFLIYFQGNSAPDKSGLPSDRFSAERTGGSVSTLTIQRTQQEDSAVYLCASSFQGAYGYTFGSGTRLTVV.

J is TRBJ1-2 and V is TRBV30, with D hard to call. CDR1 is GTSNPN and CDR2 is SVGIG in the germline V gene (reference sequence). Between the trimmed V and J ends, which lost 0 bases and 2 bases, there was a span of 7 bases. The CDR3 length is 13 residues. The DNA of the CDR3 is TGTGCCTGGAGTGTCGGTGTCAACTATGGCTACACCTTC. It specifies CAWSVGVNYGYTF.

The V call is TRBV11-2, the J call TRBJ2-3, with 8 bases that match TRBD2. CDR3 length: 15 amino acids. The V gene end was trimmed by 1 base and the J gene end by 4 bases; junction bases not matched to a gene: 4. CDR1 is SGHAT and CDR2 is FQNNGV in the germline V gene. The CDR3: CASSLVAGGADTQYF. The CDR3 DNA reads TGTGCCAGCAGCTTAGTTGCGGGGGGTGCAGATACGCAGTATTTT.

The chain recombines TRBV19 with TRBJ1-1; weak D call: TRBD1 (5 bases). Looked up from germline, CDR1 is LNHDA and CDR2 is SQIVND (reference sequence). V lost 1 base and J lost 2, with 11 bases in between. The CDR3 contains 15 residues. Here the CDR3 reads CASSIAGGYNTEAFF. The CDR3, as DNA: TGTGCCAGTAGTATAGCGGGGGGGTACAACACTGAAGCTTTCTTT.

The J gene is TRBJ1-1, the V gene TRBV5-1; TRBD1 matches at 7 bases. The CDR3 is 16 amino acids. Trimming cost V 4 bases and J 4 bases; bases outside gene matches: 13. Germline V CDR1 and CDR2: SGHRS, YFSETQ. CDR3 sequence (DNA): TGCGCCAGCAGCCTCGGGACAGCCGGGATAGGCACTGAAGCTTTCTTT. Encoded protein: CASSLGTAGIGTEAFF.

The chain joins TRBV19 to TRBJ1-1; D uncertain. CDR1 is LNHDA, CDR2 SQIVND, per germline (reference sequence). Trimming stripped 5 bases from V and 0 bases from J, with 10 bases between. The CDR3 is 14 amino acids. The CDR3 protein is CASSGGPMNTEAFF. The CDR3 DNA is TGTGCCAGTAGTGGAGGACCGATGAACACTGAAGCTTTCTTT.

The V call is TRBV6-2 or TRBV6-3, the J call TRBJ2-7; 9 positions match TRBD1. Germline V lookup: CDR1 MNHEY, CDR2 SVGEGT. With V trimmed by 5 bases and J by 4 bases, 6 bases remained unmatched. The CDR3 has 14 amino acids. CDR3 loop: CASSTPGQGYEQYF. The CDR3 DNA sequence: TGTGCCAGCAGTACTCCGGGACAGGGATACGAGCAGTACTTC.

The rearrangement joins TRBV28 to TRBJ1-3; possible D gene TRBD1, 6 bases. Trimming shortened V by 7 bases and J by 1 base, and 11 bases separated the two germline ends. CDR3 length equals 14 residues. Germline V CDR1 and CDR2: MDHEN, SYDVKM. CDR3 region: CASMRGGSGNTIYF. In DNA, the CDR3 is TGTGCCAGCATGAGGGGGGGGTCTGGAAACACCATATATTTT.

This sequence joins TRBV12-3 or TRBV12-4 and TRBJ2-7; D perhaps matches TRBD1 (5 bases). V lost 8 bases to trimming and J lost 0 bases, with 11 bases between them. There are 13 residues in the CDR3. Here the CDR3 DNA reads TGTGCCAGCGGACGAGACAGCTCCTACGAGCAGTACTTC. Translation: CASGRDSSYEQYF.

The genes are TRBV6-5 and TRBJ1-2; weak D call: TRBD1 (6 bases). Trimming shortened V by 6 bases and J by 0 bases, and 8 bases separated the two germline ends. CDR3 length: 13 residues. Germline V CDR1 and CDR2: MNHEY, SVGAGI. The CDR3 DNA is TGTGCCAGCAGCCCAGGGGCTAACTATGGCTACACCTTC. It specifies CASSPGANYGYTF.

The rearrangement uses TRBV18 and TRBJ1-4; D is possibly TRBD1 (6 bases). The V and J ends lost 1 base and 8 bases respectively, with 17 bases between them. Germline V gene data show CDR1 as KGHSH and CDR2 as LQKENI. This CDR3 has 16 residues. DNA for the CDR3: TGTGCCAGCTCACCACATCCGACAGGCCCGGACGAAAAACTGTTTTTT. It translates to CASSPHPTGPDEKLFF.

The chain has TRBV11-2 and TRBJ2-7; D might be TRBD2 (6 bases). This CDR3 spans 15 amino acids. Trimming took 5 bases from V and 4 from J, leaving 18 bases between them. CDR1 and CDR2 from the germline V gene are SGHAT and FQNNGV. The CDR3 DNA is TGTGCCAGCAGCCACGCGGCGGGGAAACTGTACGAGCAGTACTTC. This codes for CASSHAAGKLYEQYF.

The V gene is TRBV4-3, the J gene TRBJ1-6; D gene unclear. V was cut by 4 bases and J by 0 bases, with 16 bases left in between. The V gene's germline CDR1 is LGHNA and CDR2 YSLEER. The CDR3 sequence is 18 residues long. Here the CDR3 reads CASSPTAPGSSYNSPLHF. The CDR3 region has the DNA TGCGCCAGCAGCCCCACTGCGCCGGGGTCCTCCTATAATTCACCCCTCCACTTT.

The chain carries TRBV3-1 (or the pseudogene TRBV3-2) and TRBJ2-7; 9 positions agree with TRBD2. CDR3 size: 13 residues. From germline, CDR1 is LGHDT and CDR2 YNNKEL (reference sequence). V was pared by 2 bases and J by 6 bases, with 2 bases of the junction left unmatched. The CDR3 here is CASSQLAGREQYF. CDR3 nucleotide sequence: TGTGCCAGCAGCCAACTAGCGGGGCGCGAGCAGTACTTC.

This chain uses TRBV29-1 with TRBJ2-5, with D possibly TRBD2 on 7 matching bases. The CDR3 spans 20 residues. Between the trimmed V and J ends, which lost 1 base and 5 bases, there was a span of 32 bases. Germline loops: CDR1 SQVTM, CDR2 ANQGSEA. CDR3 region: CSVEGAPAWGGAWAGETQYF. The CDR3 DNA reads TGCAGCGTTGAAGGCGCACCAGCCTGGGGGGGCGCGTGGGCTGGGGAGACCCAGTACTTC.

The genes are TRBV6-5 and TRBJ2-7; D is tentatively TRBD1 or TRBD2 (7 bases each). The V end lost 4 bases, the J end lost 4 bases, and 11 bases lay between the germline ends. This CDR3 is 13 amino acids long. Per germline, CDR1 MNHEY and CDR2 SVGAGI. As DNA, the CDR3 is TGTGCCAGCAGTTGGGAGGGGGCATACGAGCAGTACTTC. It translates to CASSWEGAYEQYF.

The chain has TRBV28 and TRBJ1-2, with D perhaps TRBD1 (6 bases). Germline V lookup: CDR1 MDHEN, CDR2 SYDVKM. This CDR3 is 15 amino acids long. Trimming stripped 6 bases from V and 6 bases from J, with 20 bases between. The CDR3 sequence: CASSVHTWGQDGYTF. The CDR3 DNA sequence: TGTGCCAGCAGCGTTCATACTTGGGGGCAGGATGGCTACACCTTC.